Below, 28 T cell receptor beta chains from the same sample are listed, as sequenced in a study of spatial heterogeneity in lung cancer (dated by TCRdb to between 2017 and 2020). Library preparation used 5' RACE. Sequencing instrument: NextSeq 500. TCRdb itself trimmed the public reads at Q25 with fastp, ran MiXCR and retained productive beta chains. Every distinct CDR3 protein forms one entry, paired with its most common genes and DNA. The sample profile shows about 36,000 distinct CDR3 sequences; approximately 8% of them were found once. Of the sample, roughly 8.8% falls within the top ten clones. This specimen's time point label, per the study, means: blood at routine non-recurrence follow-up after resection. Specimen: PBMCs, collected at follow-up. The receptors stem from a male donor with early-stage non-small cell lung cancer.

The chain recombines TRBV11-1 with TRBJ2-1, with 12 nucleotides matching TRBD2. Germline V gene data show CDR1 as SGHAT and CDR2 as FQDESV (reference sequence). With 1 base clipped from V and 5 bases from J, the junction kept 3 bases outside the gene matches. The CDR3 is made up of 16 amino acids. CDR3 protein: CASSLGLAGANNEQFF. In nucleotides, the CDR3 is TGTGCCAGCAGCTTAGGACTAGCGGGGGCCAACAATGAGCAGTTCTTC.

The sample holds many counts of this clonotype. The V and J genes are TRBV9 and TRBJ2-7; 12 nucleotides agree with TRBD2. Germline assignment: CDR1 SGDLS and CDR2 YYNGEE. V was clipped by 0 bases and J by 2 bases; unmatched bases: 0. The CDR3 sequence is 15 residues long. In DNA, the CDR3 is TGTGCCAGCAGCGTAGGACTAGCGGGAGCCTACGAGCAGTACTTC. Protein: CASSVGLAGAYEQYF. The full variable domain, its missing parts supplied by reference TRBV9 and TRBJ2-7, is DSGVTQTPKHLITATGQRVTLRCSPRSGDLSVYWYQQSLDQGLQFLIQYYNGEERAKGNILERFSAQQFPDLHSELNLSSLELGDSALYFCASSVGLAGAYEQYFGPGTRLTVT.

This clonotype showed up many times. V and J are TRBV20-1 and TRBJ1-2; D unclear. The CDR3 covers 13 residues. Germline V gives CDR1 DFQATT, CDR2 SNEGSKA (reference sequence). Trimming removed 2 bases from V and 0 bases from J, with 7 bases in between. Written as DNA, the CDR3 is TGCAGTGCTAGAAAGGACCCTAACTATGGCTACACCTTC. Translation: CSARKDPNYGYTF.

This clonotype was recorded many times. The V gene is TRBV7-3, the J gene TRBJ2-2, with D perhaps matching TRBD1 or TRBD2 (6 bases each). The CDR3 length is 17 residues. The germline V and J ends were trimmed by 4 bases and 4 bases, with 19 bases remaining between them. CDR1 and CDR2 from the germline V gene are SGHTA and FQGTGA. The CDR3 protein is CASSSPGAGGGTGELFF. The CDR3 nucleotides read TGTGCCAGCAGCTCCCCTGGCGCCGGGGGCGGCACCGGGGAGCTGTTTTTT.

There are a few counts of this clonotype. The CDR3 is CASSPRGQAYEQYF. CDR3 coding DNA: TGTGCCAGCAGCCCCAGAGGCCAGGCCTACGAGCAGTACTTC. This rearrangement joins TRBV7-2 to TRBJ2-7; no definite D call. V was shortened by 5 bases and J by 2 bases, with 13 bases between the two germline ends. Germline loops: CDR1 SGHTA, CDR2 FQGNSA. The CDR3 is 14 residues long.

The sample holds many counts of this clonotype. The chain recombines TRBV21-1 with TRBJ2-3. TRBV21-1 is classified as a pseudogene. The CDR3 totals 16 residues. This CDR3 reads CASSNRTAISTDTQYF. The CDR3, as DNA: TGTGCCAGCAGCAACAGAACAGCCATTAGCACAGATACGCAGTATTTT.

The table lists this clonotype with many counts. This chain uses TRBV5-6 with TRBJ2-5; 7 nucleotides match TRBD2. The junction had 16 bases not matched to a gene; V was cut back by 6 bases and J by 2 bases. Germline V gives CDR1 SGHDT, CDR2 YYEEEE. CDR3 length equals 17 residues. The CDR3 here is CASTPYMASGLQETQYF. CDR3 sequence (DNA): TGTGCCAGCACCCCCTACATGGCTAGCGGTCTACAAGAGACCCAGTACTTC.

Concerning this clonotype itself: A much larger clonotype is one base distant, so this may be a read error. The chain has TRBV14 and TRBJ1-2; D not resolved. Looked up from germline, CDR1 is SGHDN and CDR2 is FVKESK. The CDR3 consists of 13 residues. CDR3: CASSQDPNYGHTF. In nucleotides, the CDR3 is TGTGCCAGCAGCCAAGATCCGAACTATGGCCACACCTTC.

This clonotype was seen repeatedly, ten times or more. This chain joins TRBV24-1 and TRBJ2-1; 9 bases agree with TRBD1. The CDR3 has 14 residues. CDR1 and CDR2 from the germline V gene are KGHDR and SFDVKD. The junction had 3 bases not matched to a gene; V was cut back by 3 bases and J by 7 bases. The CDR3 is CATSDTDRGNEQFF. The CDR3 DNA reads as TGTGCCACCAGTGATACAGACAGGGGGAATGAGCAGTTCTTC.

This clonotype was found many times. The chain carries TRBV11-2 and TRBJ1-1, with 8 bases lining up with TRBD1. CDR1 SGHAT and CDR2 FQNNGV come from the germline V gene. After removal of 7 bases from V and 10 bases from J, the junction contained 11 bases not matched to a gene. The CDR3 consists of 13 residues. The CDR3: CASIPLQGAGAFF. The DNA for the CDR3 is TGTGCCAGCATCCCACTGCAGGGGGCGGGAGCTTTCTTT.

This clonotype has a count of ten or more. The gene calls are TRBV27 and TRBJ1-2, with unresolved D. Per the germline V gene, CDR1 is MNHEY and CDR2 is SMNVEV (reference sequence). The CDR3 has 14 amino acids. V was pared by 8 bases and J by 5 bases, with 18 bases between. CDR3 DNA sequence: TGTGCCAGCTGGCCAGATAGTTCATATTATGGCTACACCTTC. It encodes CASWPDSSYYGYTF.

This clonotype has a count of ten or more. This chain joins TRBV20-1 and TRBJ2-7; TRBD2 might be the D (5 bases). V lost 0 bases and J lost 2, with 14 bases in between. In germline, CDR1 is DFQATT, CDR2 SNEGSKA (reference sequence). The CDR3 has 15 amino acids. The CDR3 reads CSARDHGLATYEQYF. The CDR3 coding sequence is TGCAGTGCTAGAGACCATGGACTCGCGACCTACGAGCAGTACTTC.

This clonotype came up many times. This chain joins TRBV6-2 or TRBV6-3 and TRBJ1-1, with D maybe TRBD1 (6 bases). Deletions cut 7 bases from V and 1 base from J, with 19 bases between. Germline CDR1 reads MNHEY; CDR2 reads SVGEGT. The CDR3 is 16 residues long. This CDR3 is CASNTPGTNGNTEAFF. The DNA of the CDR3 is TGTGCCAGCAATACACCGGGGACAAATGGGAACACTGAAGCTTTCTTT.

This clonotype was picked up many times. The chain carries TRBV3-1 and TRBJ1-2, with 7 bases lining up with TRBD1. There are 13 residues in the CDR3. V trimming: 1 base; J trimming: 7 bases; junction bases outside the gene matches: 3. The germline CDR1 and CDR2 sequences are LGHDT and YNNKEL (reference sequence). The CDR3: CASSQVGTVGYTF. The CDR3 DNA follows: TGTGCCAGCAGCCAAGTGGGGACAGTTGGCTACACCTTC.

This clonotype was seen many times. The rearrangement joins TRBV29-1 to TRBJ2-7; tentative D call: TRBD1 (5 bases). This CDR3 has 12 residues. Deletions cut 4 bases from V and 6 bases from J, with 13 bases between. Germline V gives CDR1 SQVTM, CDR2 ANQGSEA. The CDR3, as DNA: TGCAGCGTTGCAGGGCAGGGATTCGAGCAGTACTTC. As protein: CSVAGQGFEQYF.

This clonotype was counted ten times or more. The chain employs TRBV19 and TRBJ2-7; 7 nucleotides line up with TRBD1. The ends lost 5 bases at V and 3 bases at J; junction bases unmatched: 7. CDR1 is LNHDA, CDR2 SQIVND, per germline (reference sequence). CDR3 size: 14 residues. Here the CDR3 reads CASSLRTGNYEQYF. The CDR3 nucleotides read TGTGCCAGTAGTCTCCGGACAGGAAACTACGAGCAGTACTTC.

This clonotype showed up many times. V is TRBV11-2 and J is TRBJ1-2; D ambiguous. Looked up from germline, CDR1 is SGHAT and CDR2 is FQNNGV. This CDR3 spans 15 amino acids. V was trimmed by 5 bases and J by 5 bases, leaving 18 bases between them. The CDR3: CASSLVVRPAYGYTF. CDR3 in DNA: TGTGCCAGCAGCCTGGTGGTTAGGCCTGCTTATGGCTACACCTTC.

Many counts were recorded for this clonotype. The V gene is TRBV20-1, the J gene TRBJ2-3; tentative D call: TRBD2 (6 bases). With 7 bases removed from V and 2 bases from J, the gap between germline ends came to 19 bases. The CDR3 is 15 amino acids. Germline lookup yields CDR1 DFQATT and CDR2 SNEGSKA (reference sequence). The CDR3 is CSGSSRERVTDTQYF. For the CDR3, the DNA is TGCAGTGGTTCCTCACGGGAGCGGGTCACAGATACGCAGTATTTT.

This clonotype was counted at least ten times. The rearrangement uses TRBV29-1 and TRBJ1-1; 7 bases are a match to TRBD1. Germline assignment: CDR1 SQVTM and CDR2 ANQGSEA. The CDR3 extends over 13 amino acids. Trimming at V came to 6 bases and at J to 3 bases, leaving 7 bases not matched to a gene. CDR3 residues: CSVGTEPHTEAFF. Written as DNA, the CDR3 is TGCAGCGTAGGGACAGAACCCCACACTGAAGCTTTCTTT.

This clonotype was seen ten or more times. The chain combines TRBV7-6 with TRBJ1-5; 7 bases agree with TRBD1. This CDR3 contains 14 residues. Germline CDR1 SGHVS, CDR2 FNYEAQ. The junction had 4 bases not matched to a gene; V was cut back by 4 bases and J by 4 bases. The CDR3 reads CASSSRGENQPQHF. In nucleotides, the CDR3 is TGTGCCAGCAGCTCCAGGGGGGAGAATCAGCCCCAGCATTTT.

V gene TRBV5-5 combines with J gene TRBJ1-1, with D perhaps matching TRBD1 (5 bases). The CDR3 is 14 amino acids. V dropped 2 bases and J dropped 3 bases, with 11 bases sitting between them. From germline, CDR1 is SGHKS and CDR2 YYEKEE (reference sequence). CDR3 coding DNA: TGTGCCAGCAGCTTTACCGGGACGGACACTGAAGCTTTCTTT. This gives the protein CASSFTGTDTEAFF.

This clonotype came up many times. One junction end does not reproduce the germline sequence, and a read error may be involved. The CDR3: CASSLGEMNTGELFF. The CDR3 DNA sequence: TGTGCTAGCAGCTTAGGGGAGATGAACACCGGGGAGCTGTTTTTT. This chain joins TRBV7-7 and TRBJ2-2; D possibly uses TRBD1 or TRBD2 (5 bases each). The CDR3 totals 15 residues. Germline V gives CDR1 SSHAT, CDR2 FNYEAQ (reference sequence).

This clonotype was seen at least ten times. J is TRBJ1-5 and V is TRBV7-9; D remains ambiguous. The CDR3 is made up of 14 amino acids. Trimming cost V 2 bases and J 7 bases, with 12 bases left between them. Germline CDR1 is SEHNR and CDR2 is FQNEAQ (reference sequence). CDR3 coding DNA: TGTGCCAGCAGCTTATCGAACGCTGGGCAGCCCCAGCATTTT. Its translation: CASSLSNAGQPQHF. The entire variable domain, with the rest obtained from reference TRBV7-9 and TRBJ1-5, is as follows: DTGVSQNPRHKITKRGQNVTFRCDPISEHNRLYWYRQTLGQGPEFLTYFQNEAQLEKSRLLSDRFSAERPKGSFSTLEIQRTEQGDSAMYLCASSLSNAGQPQHFGDGTRLSIL.

This clonotype was seen many times. The genes are TRBV10-3 and TRBJ2-1; TRBD1 matches at 7 bases. Germline assignment: CDR1 ENHRY and CDR2 SYGVKD. CDR3 length: 18 amino acids. The ends lost 5 bases at V and 8 bases at J; junction bases unmatched: 21. The CDR3 loop is CAISFKPLQTGNGDEQFF. The CDR3 bases are TGTGCCATCAGTTTCAAACCCCTACAGACAGGGAATGGGGATGAGCAGTTCTTC.

This clonotype was counted many times. V gene TRBV7-8 combines with J gene TRBJ2-1, with TRBD2 as a possible D gene (7 bases). This CDR3 contains 18 residues. Per the germline V gene, CDR1 is SGHVS and CDR2 is FQNEAQ. The V end lost 5 bases, the J end lost 6 bases, and 26 bases lay between the germline ends. The CDR3 spells CASSGGRNGGPYFNEQFF. The CDR3 DNA is TGTGCCAGCAGCGGAGGACGCAACGGGGGGCCGTATTTCAATGAGCAGTTCTTC.

This clonotype was recorded at least ten times. This chain joins TRBV20-1 and TRBJ1-2; TRBD1 aligns across 7 bases. Per the germline V gene, CDR1 is DFQATT and CDR2 is SNEGSKA (reference sequence). V lost 5 bases and J lost 4; bases outside the gene matches: 4. This CDR3 has 12 amino acids. For the CDR3, the DNA is TGCAGTGCTGCAGGGGGAGGCTATGGCTACACCTTC. Translated: CSAAGGGYGYTF.

This clonotype turned up a few times. This rearrangement joins TRBV20-1 to TRBJ2-1; no firm D call. The V end lost 6 bases, the J end lost 4 bases, and 4 bases lay between the germline ends. Germline V gives CDR1 DFQATT, CDR2 SNEGSKA (reference sequence). This CDR3 contains 10 residues. The CDR3 nucleotides read TGCAGTGCCCTTTACAATGAGCAGTTCTTC. Its protein is CSALYNEQFF.

This chain joins TRBV6-2 or TRBV6-3 and TRBJ1-5; D unclear. The CDR3 has 13 residues. V was pared by 4 bases and J by 6 bases, with 10 bases between. Germline V CDR1 and CDR2: MNHEY, SVGEGT. The CDR3: CASSSGVRQPQHF. The DNA for the CDR3 is TGTGCCAGCAGTTCCGGAGTTCGTCAGCCCCAGCATTTT.